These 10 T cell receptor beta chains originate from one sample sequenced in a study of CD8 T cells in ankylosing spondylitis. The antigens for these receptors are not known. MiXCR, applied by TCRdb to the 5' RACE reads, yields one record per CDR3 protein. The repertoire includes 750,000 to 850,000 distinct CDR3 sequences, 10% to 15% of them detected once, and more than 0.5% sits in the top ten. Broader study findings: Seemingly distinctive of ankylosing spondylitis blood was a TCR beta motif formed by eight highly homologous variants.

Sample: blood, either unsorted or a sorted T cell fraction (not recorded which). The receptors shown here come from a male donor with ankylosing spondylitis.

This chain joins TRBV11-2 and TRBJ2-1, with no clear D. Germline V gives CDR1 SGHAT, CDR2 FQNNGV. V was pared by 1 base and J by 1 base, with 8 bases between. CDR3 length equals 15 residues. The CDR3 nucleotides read TGTGCCAGCAGCTTAGGGACGCCATCCTACAATGAGCAGTTCTTC. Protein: CASSLGTPSYNEQFF.

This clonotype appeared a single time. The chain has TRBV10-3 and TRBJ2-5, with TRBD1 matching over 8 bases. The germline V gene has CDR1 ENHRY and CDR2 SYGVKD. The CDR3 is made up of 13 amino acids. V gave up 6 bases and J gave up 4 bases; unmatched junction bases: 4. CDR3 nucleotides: TGTGCCATCAGGGGACAGGAGGCAGAGACCCAGTACTTC. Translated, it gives CAIRGQEAETQYF.

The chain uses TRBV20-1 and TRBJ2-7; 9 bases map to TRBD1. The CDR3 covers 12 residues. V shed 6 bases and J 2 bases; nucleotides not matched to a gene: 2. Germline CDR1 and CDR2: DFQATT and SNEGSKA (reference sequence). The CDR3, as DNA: TGCAGTGCGTGGACAGGGGCCTACGAGCAGTACTTC. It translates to CSAWTGAYEQYF.

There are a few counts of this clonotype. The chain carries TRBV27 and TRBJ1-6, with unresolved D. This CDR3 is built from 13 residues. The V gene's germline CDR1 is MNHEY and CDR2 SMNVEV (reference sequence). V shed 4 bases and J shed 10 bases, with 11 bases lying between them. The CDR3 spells CASSSNRESPLHF. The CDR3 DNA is TGTGCCAGCAGTTCCAACCGAGAGTCACCCCTCCACTTT.

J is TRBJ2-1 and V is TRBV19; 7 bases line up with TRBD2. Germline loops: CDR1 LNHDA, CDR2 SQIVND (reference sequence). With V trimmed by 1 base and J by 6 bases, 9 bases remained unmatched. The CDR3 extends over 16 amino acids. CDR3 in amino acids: CASSIVLSGASNEQFF. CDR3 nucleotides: TGTGCCAGTAGTATAGTTTTAAGCGGGGCCTCCAATGAGCAGTTCTTC.

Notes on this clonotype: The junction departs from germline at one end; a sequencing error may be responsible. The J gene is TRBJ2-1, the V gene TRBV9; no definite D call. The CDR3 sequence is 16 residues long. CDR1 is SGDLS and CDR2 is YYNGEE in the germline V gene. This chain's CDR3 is CASIVPSEPLGNEQFF. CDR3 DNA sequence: TGTGCCAGCATCGTACCCAGCGAACCCTTGGGGAATGAGCAGTTCTTC.

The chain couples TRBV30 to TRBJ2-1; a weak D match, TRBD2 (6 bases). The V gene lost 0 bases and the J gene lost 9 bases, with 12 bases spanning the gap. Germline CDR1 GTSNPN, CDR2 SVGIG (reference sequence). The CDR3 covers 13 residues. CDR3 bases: TGTGCCTGGAGTGTCGCTAGCGCCTTTGAGCAGTTCTTC. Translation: CAWSVASAFEQFF. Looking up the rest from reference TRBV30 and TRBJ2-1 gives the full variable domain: SQTIHQWPATLVQPVGSPLSLECTVEGTSNPNLYWYRQAAGRGLQLLFYSVGIGQISSEVPQNLSASRPQDRQFILSSKKLLLSDSGFYLCAWSVASAFEQFFGPGTRLTVL.

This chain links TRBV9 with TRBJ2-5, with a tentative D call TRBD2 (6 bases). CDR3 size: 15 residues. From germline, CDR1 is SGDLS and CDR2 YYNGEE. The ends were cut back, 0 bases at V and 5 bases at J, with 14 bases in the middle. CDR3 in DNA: TGTGCCAGCAGCGTAGACACGGGAGAGGAGGAGACCCAGTACTTC. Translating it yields CASSVDTGEEETQYF.

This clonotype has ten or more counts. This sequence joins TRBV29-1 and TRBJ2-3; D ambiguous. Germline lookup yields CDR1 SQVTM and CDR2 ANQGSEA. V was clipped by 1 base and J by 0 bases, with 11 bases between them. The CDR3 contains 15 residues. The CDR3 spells CSVEGRDPSTDTQYF. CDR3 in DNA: TGCAGCGTTGAAGGCCGAGACCCTAGCACAGATACGCAGTATTTT.

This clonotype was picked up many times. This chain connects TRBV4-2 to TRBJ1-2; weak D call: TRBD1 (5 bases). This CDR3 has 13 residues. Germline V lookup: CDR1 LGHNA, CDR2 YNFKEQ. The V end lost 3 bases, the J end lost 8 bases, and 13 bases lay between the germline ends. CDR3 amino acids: CASSHLDGDGYTF. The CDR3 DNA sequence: TGTGCCAGCAGCCATTTAGATGGGGACGGCTACACCTTC.